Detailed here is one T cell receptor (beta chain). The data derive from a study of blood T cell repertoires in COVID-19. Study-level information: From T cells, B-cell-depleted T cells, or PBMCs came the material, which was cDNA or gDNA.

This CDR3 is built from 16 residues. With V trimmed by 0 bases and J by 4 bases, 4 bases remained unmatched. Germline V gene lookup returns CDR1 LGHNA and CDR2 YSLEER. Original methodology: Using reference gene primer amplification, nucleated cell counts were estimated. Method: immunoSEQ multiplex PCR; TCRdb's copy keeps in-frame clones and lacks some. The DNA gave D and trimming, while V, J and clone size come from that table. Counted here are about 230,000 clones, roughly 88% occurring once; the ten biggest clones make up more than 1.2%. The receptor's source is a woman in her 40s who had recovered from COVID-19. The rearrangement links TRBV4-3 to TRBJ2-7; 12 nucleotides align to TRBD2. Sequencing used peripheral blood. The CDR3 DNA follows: TGCGCCAGCAGCCAAGATAGTACTAGCGGGGGGTACGAGCAGTACTTC. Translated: CASSQDSTSGGYEQYF.